This T cell receptor (beta chain) originates from a study of blood T cells in healthy people across ages. Then a second PCR, running about 7 to 11 cycles, was carried out with a sample-barcoded 5' primer and a J-beta primer mix. A single record per CDR3 protein comes from TCRdb applying MiXCR to the 5' RACE reads. This table has about 1.5 million distinct CDR3 sequences, approximately 38% appearing once. The V and J ends lost 4 bases and 7 bases, in that order; junction bases with no gene match: 16. The germline CDR1 and CDR2 sequences are LGHDT and YNNKEL (reference sequence). CDR3 length equals 18 residues.

The rearrangement joins TRBV3-1 to TRBJ2-1; 10 nucleotides line up with TRBD2. The sequenced sample was blood. The receptor was derived from a woman under 30 in good health. CDR3 nucleotides: TGTGCCAGCAGCCGCCCCCCAAGATTTCTAGCGGGAGAAAATGAGCAGTTCTTC. As protein: CASSRPPRFLAGENEQFF.